This TCR beta chain was obtained from a study of vaccination and CD4 T cells after COVID-19. Study information: Mild disease affected fewer than ten convalescent patients and severe disease one, all SARS-CoV-2 positive by nasal swab PCR. The cells were exposed to overlapping spike peptides originating from SARS-CoV-2, HCoV-NL63, HCoV-OC43 and HCoV-229E for stimulation.

Described treatment: roughly ten-day PBMC culture with coronavirus spike peptide pools or control peptides (ViraFEST assay). Cultured CD4+ T-cell DNA underwent Oncomine TCR Beta short-read sequencing. The genomic DNA was obtained from cultured CD4+ T cells by extraction with the QIAamp micro DNA kit. TCRdb ran MiXCR on the PCR reads and lists one entry per CDR3 protein. Here the sample spans roughly 15,000 distinct CDR3 sequences, 40% to 50% being singletons. This clonotype was seen only a few times. What it recognizes is unknown. Sequencing input: CD4+ T cells from blood, cultured in vitro. The clonotype was recovered from a human donor who had recovered from COVID-19.

CDR3 in DNA: TGTGCCATCAGCCGACAAAGCCGCACTGAAGCTTTCTTT. Its protein is CAISRQSRTEAFF. The chain combines TRBV10-3 with TRBJ1-1; D remains unclear. The CDR3 runs 13 residues. The V end lost 6 bases, the J end lost 4 bases, and 12 bases lay between the germline ends. Germline lookup yields CDR1 ENHRY and CDR2 SYGVKD.